This T cell receptor beta chain comes out of a study of beta chain features in type 1 diabetes. Study conclusions and caveats: The VDJ junctions of type 1 diabetes patients carried fewer insertions and more deletions.

The whole isolated RNA underwent reverse transcription, so sequencing captured expressed TCRB transcripts. Data came from immunoSEQ multiplex PCR; TCRdb stores just in-frame clones and leaves some out. The data show under 950,000 clones, about a sixth seen once. The V gene's germline CDR1 is MDHEN and CDR2 SYDVKM. The V gene lost 7 bases and the J gene lost 5 bases, with 14 bases spanning the gap. The CDR3 length is 13 residues. This clone was counted a few times. Its antigen is not identified. All of the sorted populations showed purity greater than 95%. V and J are TRBV28 and TRBJ1-2; a weak D match, TRBD1 (6 bases). Specimen: naive CD4+ T cells from blood. The receptor comes from a young woman in good health. The CDR3 sequence: CASNKGQSYGYTF. The CDR3 DNA is TGTGCCAGCAACAAAGGACAGAGTTATGGCTACACCTTC.